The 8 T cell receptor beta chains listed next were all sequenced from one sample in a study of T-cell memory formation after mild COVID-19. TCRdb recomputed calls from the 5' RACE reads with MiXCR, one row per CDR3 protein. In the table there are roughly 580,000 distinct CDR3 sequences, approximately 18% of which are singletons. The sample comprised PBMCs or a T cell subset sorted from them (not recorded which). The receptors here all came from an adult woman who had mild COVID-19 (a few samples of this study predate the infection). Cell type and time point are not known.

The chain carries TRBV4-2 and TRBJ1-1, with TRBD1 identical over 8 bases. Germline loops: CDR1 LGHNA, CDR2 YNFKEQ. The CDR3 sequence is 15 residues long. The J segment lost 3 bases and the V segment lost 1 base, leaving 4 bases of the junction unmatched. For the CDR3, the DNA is TGTGCCAGCAGCCAAGGCGGACAGGGCGACACTGAAGCTTTCTTT. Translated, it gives CASSQGGQGDTEAFF.

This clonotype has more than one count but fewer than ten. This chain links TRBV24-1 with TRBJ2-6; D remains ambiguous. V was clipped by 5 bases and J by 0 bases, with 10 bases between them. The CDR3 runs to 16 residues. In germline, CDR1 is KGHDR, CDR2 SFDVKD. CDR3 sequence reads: CATSGALLSGANVLTF. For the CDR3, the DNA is TGTGCCACCAGTGGGGCTCTTCTCTCTGGGGCCAACGTCCTGACTTTC.

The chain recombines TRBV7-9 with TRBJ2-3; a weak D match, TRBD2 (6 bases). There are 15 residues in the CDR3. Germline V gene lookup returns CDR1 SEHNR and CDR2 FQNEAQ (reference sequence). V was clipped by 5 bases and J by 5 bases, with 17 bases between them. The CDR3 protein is CASSLLGGALDTQYF. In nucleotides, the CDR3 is TGTGCCAGCAGCCTACTGGGCGGGGCATTAGATACGCAGTATTTT.

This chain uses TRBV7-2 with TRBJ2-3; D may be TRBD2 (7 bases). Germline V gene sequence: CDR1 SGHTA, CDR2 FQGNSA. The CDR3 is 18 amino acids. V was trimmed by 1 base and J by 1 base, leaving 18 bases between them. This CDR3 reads CASSLGPAGGGGTDTQYF. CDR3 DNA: TGTGCCAGCAGCTTAGGACCCGCCGGAGGGGGGGGCACAGATACGCAGTATTTT.

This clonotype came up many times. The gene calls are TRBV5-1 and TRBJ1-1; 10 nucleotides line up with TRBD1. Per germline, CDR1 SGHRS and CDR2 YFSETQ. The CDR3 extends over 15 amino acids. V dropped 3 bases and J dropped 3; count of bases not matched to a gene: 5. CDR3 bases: TGCGCCAGCAGCTCCCCTGGGACAGGGGACACTGAAGCTTTCTTT. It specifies CASSSPGTGDTEAFF.

DNA for the CDR3: TGTGCCAGCAGGCCAGGGCTTGTCCCTGGGGCCAACGTCCTGACTTTC. Its protein product is CASRPGLVPGANVLTF. V is TRBV6-5 and J is TRBJ2-6; D perhaps matches TRBD1 (5 bases). The germline V gene has CDR1 MNHEY and CDR2 SVGAGI. The CDR3 has 16 amino acids. The V end was cut by 6 bases, the J end by 2 bases, with 14 bases between.

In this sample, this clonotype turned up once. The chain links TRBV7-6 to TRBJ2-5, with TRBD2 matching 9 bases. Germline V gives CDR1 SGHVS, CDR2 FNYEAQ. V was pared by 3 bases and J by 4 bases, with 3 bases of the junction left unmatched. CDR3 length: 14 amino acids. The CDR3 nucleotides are TGTGCCAGCAGCTTGGGACTAGCTTTAGAGACCCAGTACTTC. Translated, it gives CASSLGLALETQYF. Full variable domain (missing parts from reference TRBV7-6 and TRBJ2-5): GAGVSQSPRYKVTKRGQDVALRCDPISGHVSLYWYRQALGQGPEFLTYFNYEAQQDKSGLPNDRFSAERPEGSISTLTIQRTEQRDSAMYRCASSLGLALETQYFGPGTRLLVL.

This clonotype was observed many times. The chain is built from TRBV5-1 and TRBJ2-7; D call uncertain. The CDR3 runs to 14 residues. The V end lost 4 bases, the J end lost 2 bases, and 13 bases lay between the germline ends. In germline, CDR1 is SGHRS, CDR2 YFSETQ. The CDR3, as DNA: TGCGCCAGCAGCCGTATCACTGCAGCCTACGAGCAGTACTTC. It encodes CASSRITAAYEQYF.